These 8 T cell receptor beta chains were sequenced from one sample in a study of CD8 T cells in Susac syndrome (dated by TCRdb to between 2018 and 2021). Libraries were made using the immunoSEQ multiplex PCR assay. RNA was extracted with the RNeasy kit and roughly 0.45 to 1 ug was reverse transcribed using random hexamers. TCRdb cleaned the public reads at Q25 with fastp, built clones with MiXCR and kept in-frame beta chains. Every distinct CDR3 protein forms one entry, paired with its most common genes and DNA. The sample table shows about 160,000 distinct CDR3 sequences, and about 93% are seen once. 0.13% of the sample lies in the top ten. Sequencing was done on a sample of CD4+ T cells from PBMCs. Receptors originate from a human donor in good health.

J is TRBJ1-5 and V is TRBV20-1; D ambiguous. The CDR3 is made up of 14 amino acids. CDR1 is DFQATT, CDR2 SNEGSKA, per germline (reference sequence). Trimming stripped 5 bases from V and 0 bases from J, with 11 bases between. CDR3 protein: CSAYQAYSNQPQHF. CDR3 in DNA: TGCAGTGCTTATCAGGCATATAGCAATCAGCCCCAGCATTTT.

The gene calls are TRBV20-1 and TRBJ2-1; no firm D call. From germline, CDR1 is DFQATT and CDR2 SNEGSKA (reference sequence). The CDR3 is 10 residues long. Trimming pared 3 bases from V and 7 bases from J, leaving 4 bases between. The chain's CDR3 is CSASKNEQFF. For the CDR3, the DNA is TGCAGTGCTAGTAAAAATGAGCAGTTCTTC.

The chain joins TRBV3-1 to TRBJ2-7; 8 bases align to TRBD2. The V segment lost 1 base and the J segment 7 bases; nucleotides outside the gene matches: 3. The CDR3 length is 13 residues. Germline CDR1 reads LGHDT; CDR2 reads YNNKEL (reference sequence). The chain's CDR3 is CASSQAPGGEQYF. CDR3 DNA: TGTGCCAGCAGCCAAGCCCCGGGGGGGGAGCAGTACTTC.

This chain links TRBV12-3 or TRBV12-4 with TRBJ1-1; D is unclear. Trimming left V 2 bases short and J 13 bases short, with 11 bases between. CDR3 size: 11 residues. The CDR3 region has the DNA TGTGCCAGCAGTTTAAACAGCTTCGTTTTCTTT. Its protein product is CASSLNSFVFF.

J is TRBJ2-3 and V is TRBV5-1; D possibly corresponds to TRBD1 (6 bases). The CDR3 runs to 16 residues. Trimming took off 4 bases at V and 6 bases at J, with 21 bases between the two ends. Germline values: CDR1 SGHRS, CDR2 YFSETQ. The CDR3: CASSRSPGAGSDTQYF. Written as DNA, the CDR3 is TGCGCCAGCAGCCGTTCACCAGGGGCGGGCTCCGATACGCAGTATTTT.

This clonotype was counted a single time. This chain links TRBV12-5 with TRBJ1-2; the match to TRBD1 covers 9 bases. The J segment lost 3 bases and the V segment lost 2 bases, leaving 10 bases of the junction unmatched. The V gene's germline CDR1 is LGHNT and CDR2 FRNRAP. CDR3 length equals 17 residues. DNA for the CDR3: TGTGCTAGTGGTTTGACAGGGGGCGATTACATCGACTATGGCTACACCTTC. This translates into CASGLTGGDYIDYGYTF.

This chain links TRBV20-1 with TRBJ1-3; 10 bases agree with TRBD1. V shed 6 bases and J 2 bases; nucleotides not matched to a gene: 7. Germline loops: CDR1 DFQATT, CDR2 SNEGSKA (reference sequence). The CDR3 consists of 15 residues. CDR3 sequence (DNA): TGCAGTGCCAGGCCGGGACAGGGGACTGGAAACACCATATATTTT. Translating it yields CSARPGQGTGNTIYF.

This chain uses TRBV6-4 with TRBJ1-2; a possible D gene is TRBD1 (5 bases). V was shortened by 6 bases and J by 2 bases, with 13 bases between the two germline ends. CDR1 is MRHNA and CDR2 is SNTAGT in the germline V gene. This CDR3 has 14 amino acids. CDR3 sequence (DNA): TGTGCCAGCAGGCCCGGGGGGAGCAACTATGGCTACACCTTC. It codes for CASRPGGSNYGYTF.